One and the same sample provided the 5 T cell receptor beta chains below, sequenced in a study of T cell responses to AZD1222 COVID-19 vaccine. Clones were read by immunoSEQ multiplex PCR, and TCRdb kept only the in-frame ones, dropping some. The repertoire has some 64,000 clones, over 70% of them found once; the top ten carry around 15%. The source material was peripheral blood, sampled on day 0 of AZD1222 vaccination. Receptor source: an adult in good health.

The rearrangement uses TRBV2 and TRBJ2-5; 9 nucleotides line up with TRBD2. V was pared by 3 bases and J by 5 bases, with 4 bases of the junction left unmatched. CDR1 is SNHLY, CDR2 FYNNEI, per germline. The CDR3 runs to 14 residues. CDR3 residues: CASSEGTSTETQYF. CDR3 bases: TGTGCCAGCAGTGAGGGGACTAGCACCGAGACCCAGTACTTC.

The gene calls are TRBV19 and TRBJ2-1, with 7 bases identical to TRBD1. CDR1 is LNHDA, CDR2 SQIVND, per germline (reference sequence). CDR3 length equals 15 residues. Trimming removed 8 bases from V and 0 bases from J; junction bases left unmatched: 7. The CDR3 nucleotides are TGTGCCAGTTCCCTGGCAGGGGGCTCCTACAATGAGCAGTTCTTC. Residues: CASSLAGGSYNEQFF.

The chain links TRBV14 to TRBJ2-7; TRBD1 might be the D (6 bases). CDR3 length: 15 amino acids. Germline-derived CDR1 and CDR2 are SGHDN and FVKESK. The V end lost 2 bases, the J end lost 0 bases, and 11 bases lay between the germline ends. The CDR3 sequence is CASSQTGSGSYEQYF. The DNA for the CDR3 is TGTGCCAGCAGCCAAACAGGGTCAGGCTCCTACGAGCAGTACTTC.

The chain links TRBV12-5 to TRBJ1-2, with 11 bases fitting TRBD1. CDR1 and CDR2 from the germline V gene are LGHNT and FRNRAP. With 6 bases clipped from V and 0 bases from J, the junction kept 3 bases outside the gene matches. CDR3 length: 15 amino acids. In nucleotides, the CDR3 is TGTGCTAGTGGGGACAGGGGGCTAACTAACTATGGCTACACCTTC. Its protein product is CASGDRGLTNYGYTF.

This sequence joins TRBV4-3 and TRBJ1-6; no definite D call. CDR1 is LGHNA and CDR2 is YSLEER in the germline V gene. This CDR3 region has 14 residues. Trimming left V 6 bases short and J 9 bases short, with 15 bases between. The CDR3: CASSPDALVSPLHF. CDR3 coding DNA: TGCGCCAGCAGTCCCGACGCACTGGTTTCACCCCTCCACTTT.